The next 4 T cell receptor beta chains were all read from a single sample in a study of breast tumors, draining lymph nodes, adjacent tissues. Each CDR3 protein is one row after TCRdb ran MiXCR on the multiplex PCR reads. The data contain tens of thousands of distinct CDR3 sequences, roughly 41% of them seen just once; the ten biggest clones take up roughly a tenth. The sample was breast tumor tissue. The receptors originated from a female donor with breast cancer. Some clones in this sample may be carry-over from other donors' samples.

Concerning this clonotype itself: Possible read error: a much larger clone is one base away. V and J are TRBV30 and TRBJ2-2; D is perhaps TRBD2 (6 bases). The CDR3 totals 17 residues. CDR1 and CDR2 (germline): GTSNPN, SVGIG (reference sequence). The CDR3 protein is CAWNDGAGTPNTGELSF. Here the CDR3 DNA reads TGTGCCTGGAACGATGGAGCGGGCACTCCGAACACCGGGGAGCTGTCTTTT. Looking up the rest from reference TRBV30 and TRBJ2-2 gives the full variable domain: SQTIHQWPATLVQPVGSPLSLECTVEGTSNPNLYWYRQAAGRGLQLLFYSVGIGQISSEVPQNLSASRPQDRQFILSSKKLLLSDSGFYLCAWNDGAGTPNTGELSFGEGSRLTVL.

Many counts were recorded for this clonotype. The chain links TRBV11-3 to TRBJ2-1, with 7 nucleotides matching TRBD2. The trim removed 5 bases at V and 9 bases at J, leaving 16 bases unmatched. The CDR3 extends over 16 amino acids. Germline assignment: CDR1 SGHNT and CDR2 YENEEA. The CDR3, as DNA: TGTGCCAGCAGCCCCGGTTTAGCGGGTAGTCAGGGTGAGCAGTTCTTC. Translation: CASSPGLAGSQGEQFF. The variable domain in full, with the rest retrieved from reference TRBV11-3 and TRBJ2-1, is EAGVVQSPRYKIIEKKQPVAFWCNPISGHNTLYWYLQNLGQGPELLIRYENEEAVDDSQLPKDRFSAERLKGVDSTLKIQPAELGDSAVYLCASSPGLAGSQGEQFFGPGTRLTVL.

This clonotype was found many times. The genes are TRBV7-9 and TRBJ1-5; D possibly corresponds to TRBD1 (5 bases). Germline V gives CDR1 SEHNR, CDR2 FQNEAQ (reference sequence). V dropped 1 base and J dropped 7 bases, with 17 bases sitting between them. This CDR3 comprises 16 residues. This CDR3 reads CASSLVSSGAYQPQHF. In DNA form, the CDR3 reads TGTGCCAGCAGCTTAGTAAGTTCCGGGGCTTACCAGCCCCAGCATTTT.

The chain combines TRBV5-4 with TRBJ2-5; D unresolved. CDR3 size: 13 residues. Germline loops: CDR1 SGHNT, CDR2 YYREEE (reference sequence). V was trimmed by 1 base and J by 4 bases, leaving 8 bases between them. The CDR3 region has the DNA TGTGCCAGCAGCTTGCAAGGAGCAGAGACCCAGTACTTC. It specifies CASSLQGAETQYF.